The next 24 T cell receptor beta chains were all read from a single sample in a study of cytomegalovirus exposure and HLA in healthy donors. It was with 60 Vbeta and 13 Jbeta primers that the PCR ran. Here immunoSEQ multiplex PCR was the method, and the copy in TCRdb shows in-frame clones only, minus some. The table lists 180,000 or so clones, about four fifths of them singletons. Sequenced input: PBMCs. All receptors derive from a woman younger than 30 in good health and CMV-seropositive.

This chain links TRBV19 with TRBJ2-2, with TRBD1 matching 8 bases. The CDR3 extends over 16 amino acids. Per the germline V gene, CDR1 is LNHDA and CDR2 is SQIVND (reference sequence). The V gene end was trimmed by 3 bases and the J gene end by 5 bases; junction bases not matched to a gene: 8. The CDR3 spells CASSMSQGAGTGELFF. CDR3 nucleotides: TGTGCCAGTAGTATGTCCCAGGGGGCAGGGACCGGGGAGCTGTTTTTT. Full variable domain (rest looked up from reference TRBV19 and TRBJ2-2): DGGITQSPKYLFRKEGQNVTLSCEQNLNHDAMYWYRQDPGQGLRLIYYSQIVNDFQKGDIAEGYSVSREKKESFPLTVTSAQKNPTAFYLCASSMSQGAGTGELFFGEGSRLTVL.

This clone was detected a few times. The J gene is TRBJ1-1, the V gene TRBV9; D call uncertain. The germline V gene has CDR1 SGDLS and CDR2 YYNGEE. The CDR3 has 13 amino acids. Trimming took off 0 bases at V and 7 bases at J, with 10 bases between the two ends. DNA of the CDR3: TGTGCCAGCAGCGTAGGGGTCGAGGGTGAAGCTTTCTTT. Its translation: CASSVGVEGEAFF.

The V call is TRBV18, the J call TRBJ2-7; 10 bases align to TRBD2. Germline V gives CDR1 KGHSH, CDR2 LQKENI. The CDR3 covers 12 residues. Trimming removed 9 bases from V and 6 bases from J; junction bases left unmatched: 5. CDR3 coding DNA: TGTGCCAGTAGCGGGGGGACCTCCGAGCAGTACTTC. It translates to CASSGGTSEQYF.

DNA for the CDR3: TGTGCCAGCAGCTTAGCCGACAGGTTGGGGGAGCAGTTCTTC. Translation gives CASSLADRLGEQFF. The chain is built from TRBV11-3 and TRBJ2-1; a possible D gene is TRBD1 (6 bases). The V and J ends lost 1 base and 10 bases respectively, with 14 bases between them. Germline CDR1 reads SGHNT; CDR2 reads YENEEA. The CDR3 length is 14 residues. Complete variable domain (other parts from reference TRBV11-3 and TRBJ2-1): EAGVVQSPRYKIIEKKQPVAFWCNPISGHNTLYWYLQNLGQGPELLIRYENEEAVDDSQLPKDRFSAERLKGVDSTLKIQPAELGDSAVYLCASSLADRLGEQFFGPGTRLTVL.

The genes are TRBV28 and TRBJ1-4; 8 positions agree with TRBD1. The CDR3 has 15 residues. CDR1 is MDHEN and CDR2 is SYDVKM in the germline V gene. J gave up 5 bases and V 4 bases, and 6 bases lay outside the gene matches. This CDR3 is CASSSTGGRNEKLFF. The DNA for the CDR3 is TGTGCCAGCAGTTCTACAGGGGGGAGGAATGAAAAACTGTTTTTT.

This chain connects TRBV9 to TRBJ2-3; 7 bases fit TRBD1. Germline CDR1 SGDLS, CDR2 YYNGEE. The CDR3 loop spans 15 amino acids. V lost 2 bases and J lost 5; bases outside the gene matches: 8. In nucleotides, the CDR3 is TGTGCCAGCAGCGTGGACAGGCCTGCGGGAGATACGCAGTATTTT. Translated: CASSVDRPAGDTQYF.

This chain links TRBV6-1 with TRBJ2-1; the match to TRBD1 covers 7 bases. The V gene's germline CDR1 is MNHNS and CDR2 SASEGT. With 6 bases clipped from V and 5 bases from J, the junction kept 4 bases outside the gene matches. The CDR3 length is 13 residues. CDR3 amino acids: CASRLDRDNEQFF. The CDR3 nucleotides read TGTGCCAGCAGGTTAGACAGGGACAATGAGCAGTTCTTC.

This clone occurred a few times. This rearrangement joins TRBV7-9 to TRBJ2-4; 7 bases line up with TRBD1. Germline loops: CDR1 SEHNR, CDR2 FQNEAQ (reference sequence). The CDR3 sequence is 15 residues long. Losses at the gene ends were 4 bases for V and 7 bases for J; bases not matched to a gene: 10. The DNA of the CDR3 is TGTGCCAGCAGCTCCGGGACAGTGAATGTGAACATTCAGTACTTC. It specifies CASSSGTVNVNIQYF.

The chain has TRBV28 and TRBJ2-7; TRBD1 matches 8 bases. This CDR3 region has 16 residues. Trimming removed 2 bases from V and 3 bases from J; junction bases left unmatched: 9. Per the germline V gene, CDR1 is MDHEN and CDR2 is SYDVKM. CDR3 in DNA: TGTGCCAGCAGTTTACCAGGGACAGGATTCATCTACGAGCAGTACTTC. Its protein is CASSLPGTGFIYEQYF.

V usage is TRBV19 and J usage is TRBJ1-1; D possibly corresponds to TRBD1 (6 bases). The CDR3 contains 15 residues. Germline V gene sequence: CDR1 LNHDA, CDR2 SQIVND (reference sequence). Between the trimmed V and J ends, which lost 3 bases and 11 bases, there was a span of 22 bases. The CDR3 DNA is TGTGCCAGTAGTATGCTCCGGGACACTAACCCATGGGCTTTCTTT. Encoded protein: CASSMLRDTNPWAFF.

The chain recombines TRBV5-3 with TRBJ2-1; 7 bases fit TRBD1. TRBV5-3 qualifies as an ORF whose function is uncertain. J was trimmed by 4 bases and V by 7 bases; bases with no gene match: 11. The CDR3 sequence is 15 residues long. The CDR3 sequence: CARHTGTEIYNEQFF. The CDR3, as DNA: TGTGCCAGACACACGGGGACAGAGATATACAATGAGCAGTTCTTC.

The chain couples TRBV9 to TRBJ2-1; D possibly corresponds to TRBD1 (5 bases). Germline CDR1 and CDR2: SGDLS and YYNGEE. The CDR3 contains 13 residues. V lost 3 bases and J 6 bases, leaving 10 bases between the germline ends. In nucleotides, the CDR3 is TGTGCCAGCAGCGGATCCCAGGGCAATGAGCAGTTCTTC. This codes for CASSGSQGNEQFF.

Regarding this clone: Other DNA sequences in this sample translate to the same CDR3. CDR3 region: CASSAGLSYEQYF. As DNA, the CDR3 is TGTGCCAGTAGCGCGGGACTCAGCTACGAGCAGTACTTC. The chain carries TRBV19 and TRBJ2-7; perhaps TRBD2 as D (6 bases). CDR1 is LNHDA and CDR2 is SQIVND in the germline V gene (reference sequence). Between the trimmed V and J ends, which lost 6 bases and 3 bases, there was a span of 12 bases. The CDR3 sequence is 13 residues long.

This rearrangement joins TRBV14 to TRBJ2-5; 10 bases line up with TRBD1. Germline-derived CDR1 and CDR2 are SGHDN and FVKESK. V lost 4 bases, J lost 5 bases, and 10 bases stayed unmatched. This CDR3 has 16 amino acids. Written as DNA, the CDR3 is TGTGCCAGCAGCCCCCCGTGGGACAGGGGAGTGGAGACCCAGTACTTC. It codes for CASSPPWDRGVETQYF.

This clone came up once. The chain combines TRBV19 with TRBJ2-3, with TRBD2 as a possible D gene (6 bases). V lost 8 bases to trimming and J lost 7 bases, with 16 bases between them. The germline CDR1 and CDR2 sequences are LNHDA and SQIVND (reference sequence). The CDR3 totals 13 residues. The CDR3 sequence: CASAYSGVNTQYF. The DNA for the CDR3 is TGTGCCAGTGCTTACTCGGGGGTTAATACGCAGTATTTT.

The chain links TRBV7-9 to TRBJ2-7; 7 positions agree with TRBD1. Trimming took 5 bases from V and 5 from J; bases not matched to a gene: 3. The CDR3 spans 12 residues. Per germline, CDR1 SEHNR and CDR2 FQNEAQ (reference sequence). The CDR3 loop reads CASSIDRDEQYF. The CDR3 nucleotides are TGTGCCAGCAGCATAGACAGGGACGAGCAGTACTTC.

The CDR3 DNA is TGTGCCAGCTCACCACTCTGGACTCTGGGCACCGGGGAGCTGTTTTTT. As protein: CASSPLWTLGTGELFF. V is TRBV18 and J is TRBJ2-2; D might be TRBD2 (5 bases). This CDR3 comprises 16 residues. Per the germline V gene, CDR1 is KGHSH and CDR2 is LQKENI. Trimming took off 1 base at V and 4 bases at J, with 13 bases between the two ends. The full variable domain, with the rest looked up from reference TRBV18 and TRBJ2-2, is NAGVMQNPRHLVRRRGQEARLRCSPMKGHSHVYWYRQLPEEGLKFMVYLQKENIIDESGMPKERFSAEFPKEGPSILRIQQVVRGDSAAYFCASSPLWTLGTGELFFGEGSRLTVL.

The chain recombines TRBV7-9 with TRBJ1-2; TRBD1 matches at 11 bases. With 5 bases clipped from V and 6 bases from J, the junction kept 8 bases outside the gene matches. CDR1 is SEHNR and CDR2 is FQNEAQ in the germline V gene (reference sequence). This CDR3 has 15 amino acids. Here the CDR3 reads CASSVRGTGGDGYTF. CDR3 in DNA: TGTGCCAGCAGCGTCCGTGGGACAGGGGGAGATGGCTACACCTTC.

The V call is TRBV5-1, the J call TRBJ2-7; D perhaps matches TRBD1 (6 bases). Germline V gene lookup returns CDR1 SGHRS and CDR2 YFSETQ. The CDR3 totals 14 residues. V was clipped by 4 bases and J by 2 bases, with 13 bases between them. CDR3 in DNA: TGCGCCAGCAGCCCCGTCCAGGGGCCCTACGAGCAGTACTTC. Protein sequence: CASSPVQGPYEQYF.

The rearrangement uses TRBV7-9 and TRBJ1-2, with D unresolved. The CDR3 is 15 amino acids. CDR1 SEHNR and CDR2 FQNEAQ come from the germline V gene (reference sequence). Trimming left V 2 bases short and J 6 bases short, with 16 bases between. The CDR3 is CASSLIEDPGDGYTF. In DNA, the CDR3 is TGTGCCAGCAGCTTAATTGAGGACCCGGGAGATGGCTACACCTTC.

The chain joins TRBV5-1 to TRBJ2-3; 14 bases fit TRBD2. The V segment lost 4 bases and the J segment 4 bases; nucleotides outside the gene matches: 8. Germline CDR1 and CDR2: SGHRS and YFSETQ. The CDR3 has 17 residues. The DNA of the CDR3 is TGCGCCAGCAGCAAGACCGGGACTAGCGGGGGAGCAGATACGCAGTATTTT. Translation: CASSKTGTSGGADTQYF.

This chain connects TRBV19 to TRBJ2-7, with a tentative D call TRBD1 (6 bases). The CDR3 covers 14 residues. The germline V gene has CDR1 LNHDA and CDR2 SQIVND (reference sequence). Trimming removed 6 bases at V and 6 bases at J, with 18 bases between. CDR3 sequence: CASSAQGSTGEQYF. The CDR3 DNA is TGTGCCAGTAGCGCTCAGGGGAGTACCGGCGAGCAGTACTTC.

The V and J genes are TRBV10-3 and TRBJ2-5; 7 bases line up with TRBD2. The CDR3 has 15 residues. CDR1 is ENHRY and CDR2 is SYGVKD in the germline V gene. V was pared by 3 bases and J by 7 bases, with 11 bases of the junction left unmatched. CDR3 in DNA: TGTGCCATCAGTGACTTAGTTGGTCCGGGGGGGACCCAGTACTTC. It translates to CAISDLVGPGGTQYF.

This sequence joins TRBV9 and TRBJ1-1; 7 bases match TRBD1. CDR1 and CDR2 (germline): SGDLS, YYNGEE. The CDR3 covers 14 residues. V shed 3 bases and J 2 bases; nucleotides not matched to a gene: 4. The CDR3 region is CASSGGDSNTEAFF. In DNA, the CDR3 is TGTGCCAGCAGCGGTGGGGACAGCAACACTGAAGCTTTCTTT. Looking up the rest from reference TRBV9 and TRBJ1-1 gives the full variable domain: DSGVTQTPKHLITATGQRVTLRCSPRSGDLSVYWYQQSLDQGLQFLIQYYNGEERAKGNILERFSAQQFPDLHSELNLSSLELGDSALYFCASSGGDSNTEAFFGQGTRLTVV.